This TCR beta chain was captured by sequencing in a study of blood T cell repertoires in COVID-19. In the study overall: The United States, Italy and Spain were the sources of the acute and convalescent COVID-19 samples.

The CDR3 is 15 residues long. Trimming pared 6 bases from V and 0 bases from J, leaving 12 bases between. From germline, CDR1 is KGHSH and CDR2 LQKENI. TCRdb's table, derived via immunoSEQ multiplex PCR, lists solely in-frame clones and lacks some. The sample shows 80,000 to 95,000 clones, just over 85% of them seen only once. The receptor comes from a man aged 50 or older with active or convalescent COVID-19. The J gene is TRBJ1-5, the V gene TRBV18; D is possibly TRBD1 (6 bases). Sequencing was done on a sample of peripheral blood. For the CDR3, the DNA is TGTGCCAGCTCGTCGGACAGTCTTAGCAATCAGCCCCAGCATTTT. This translates into CASSSDSLSNQPQHF.